The 16 T cell receptor beta chains presented below share a single source sample, sequenced in a study of T-cell memory formation after mild COVID-19 (dated by TCRdb to the early 2020s). Libraries were constructed by 5' RACE. The sample was run on an Illumina NovaSeq 6000. TCRdb itself trimmed the public reads at Q25 with fastp, ran MiXCR and retained productive beta chains. Each entry is one CDR3 protein sequence, shown with its most common DNA and genes. Counted in this sample were some 97,000 distinct CDR3 sequences; 8.5% to 14% of them appeared once. The ten largest clones represent about two fifths of the sample. The sample comprised PBMCs or a T cell subset sorted from them (not recorded which). These receptors were taken from a man aged 18 to 29 who had mild COVID-19 (a few samples of this study predate the infection). The sample titles of this study are shuffled in the database, so cell type and time point are left out; the donor was told from shared clones.

The chain carries TRBV12-3 or TRBV12-4 and TRBJ2-2, with 12 bases that match TRBD2. V dropped 4 bases and J dropped 3; count of bases not matched to a gene: 6. The CDR3 is 17 residues long. CDR3: CASSSWTSGAHTGELFF. The CDR3 nucleotides read TGTGCCAGCAGTTCTTGGACTAGCGGGGCCCACACCGGGGAGCTGTTTTTT.

This clonotype was detected once. The V call is TRBV11-2, the J call TRBJ1-1; TRBD1 might be the D (5 bases). The V end was cut by 3 bases, the J end by 7 bases, with 12 bases between. The CDR3 contains 13 residues. Looked up from germline, CDR1 is SGHAT and CDR2 is FQNNGV. The CDR3 bases are TGTGCCAGCAGCTTTGGGACGCTGCTTGAAGCTTTCTTT. Protein product: CASSFGTLLEAFF.

This clonotype was counted a few times. This chain connects TRBV24-1 to TRBJ1-5, with a possible D match to TRBD1 (6 bases). Germline assignment: CDR1 KGHDR and CDR2 SFDVKD. There are 14 residues in the CDR3. The germline V and J ends were trimmed by 9 bases and 4 bases, with 15 bases remaining between them. The CDR3 region is CATAAEGENQPQHF. CDR3 DNA sequence: TGTGCCACCGCCGCGGAGGGGGAAAATCAGCCCCAGCATTTT.

The rearrangement links TRBV15 to TRBJ2-1; TRBD1 is a possible D gene (6 bases). The CDR3 covers 13 residues. CDR1 is LNHNV, CDR2 YYDKDF, per germline (reference sequence). Trimming left V 11 bases short and J 3 bases short, with 14 bases between. The CDR3 protein is CASQGPNYNEQFF. CDR3 DNA: TGTGCCTCCCAGGGGCCGAACTACAATGAGCAGTTCTTC.

This clonotype was seen a handful of times. This chain links TRBV18 with TRBJ2-7, with D possibly matching TRBD2 (6 bases). With 5 bases removed from V and 6 bases from J, the gap between germline ends came to 14 bases. The CDR3 is made up of 13 amino acids. Germline lookup yields CDR1 KGHSH and CDR2 LQKENI. CDR3 loop: CASSAGPIIEQYF. In nucleotides, the CDR3 is TGTGCCAGCTCAGCGGGACCGATTATCGAGCAGTACTTC.

This clonotype was seen at least ten times. The V call is TRBV27, the J call TRBJ2-3; no definite D call. Deletions cut 6 bases from V and 2 bases from J, with 15 bases between. CDR3 length: 15 amino acids. The germline CDR1 and CDR2 sequences are MNHEY and SMNVEV (reference sequence). The CDR3 sequence is CASSLQLGFTDTQYF. DNA for the CDR3: TGTGCCAGCAGCCTCCAGTTGGGTTTCACAGATACGCAGTATTTT.

V and J are TRBV28 and TRBJ2-7; 7 bases align to TRBD1. The length of the CDR3 is 15 residues. Germline-derived CDR1 and CDR2 are MDHEN and SYDVKM. Germline trimming cut 3 bases from V and 5 bases from J; bases unmatched to any gene: 10. The CDR3 is CASSLTGQIIHEQYF. The CDR3 nucleotides read TGTGCCAGCAGTTTGACGGGACAGATCATCCACGAGCAGTACTTC.

V and J are TRBV19 and TRBJ2-7; TRBD2 is a possible D gene (6 bases). The CDR3 is 13 amino acids. The V and J ends lost 5 bases and 6 bases respectively, with 14 bases between them. Germline V gene data show CDR1 as LNHDA and CDR2 as SQIVND (reference sequence). CDR3 sequence: CASSARSSAEQYF. The CDR3 coding sequence is TGTGCCAGTAGTGCGCGATCTAGCGCCGAGCAGTACTTC.

This clonotype came up a few times. V and J are TRBV7-2 and TRBJ2-3, with a possible D match to TRBD2 (6 bases). Germline V lookup: CDR1 SGHTA, CDR2 FQGNSA. V was trimmed by 5 bases and J by 6 bases, leaving 18 bases between them. The CDR3 totals 15 residues. The CDR3 loop reads CASSLSLNLADTQYF. In nucleotides, the CDR3 is TGTGCCAGCAGCCTATCCTTAAACCTAGCGGATACGCAGTATTTT.

The chain uses TRBV27 and TRBJ1-1; D call uncertain. Germline lookup yields CDR1 MNHEY and CDR2 SMNVEV (reference sequence). The CDR3 extends over 12 amino acids. V was shortened by 4 bases and J by 5 bases, with 8 bases between the two germline ends. The CDR3 DNA sequence: TGTGCCAGCAGTTCCCCTGGGACTGAAGCTTTCTTT. It is translated as CASSSPGTEAFF.

This clonotype appeared many times. The gene calls are TRBV6-5 and TRBJ1-2, with D unresolved. V was cut by 7 bases and J by 8 bases, with 17 bases left in between. The CDR3 covers 13 residues. Germline assignment: CDR1 MNHEY and CDR2 SVGAGI. The CDR3 loop is CASTGAWATGYTF. The CDR3 nucleotides read TGTGCCAGCACCGGCGCCTGGGCTACAGGCTACACCTTC.

Ten or more counts support this clonotype. V and J are TRBV24-1 and TRBJ2-1; 12 bases align to TRBD2. The germline V gene encodes CDR1 KGHDR and CDR2 SFDVKD. With V trimmed by 3 bases and J by 7 bases, 3 bases remained unmatched. The CDR3 length is 15 residues. CDR3 DNA sequence: TGTGCCACCAGTGATCGGACTAGCGGGGCAAATGAGCAGTTCTTC. Protein sequence: CATSDRTSGANEQFF.

The table lists this clonotype with a few counts. This sequence joins TRBV25-1 and TRBJ2-3; D might be TRBD1 (6 bases). V lost 3 bases, J lost 5 bases, and 15 bases lay in between. This CDR3 region has 15 residues. Per the germline V gene, CDR1 is MGHDK and CDR2 is SYGVNS. CDR3 in DNA: TGTGCCAGCAGTGAGTTGGGGGCACCGGGAGATACGCAGTATTTT. Its translation is CASSELGAPGDTQYF.

The rearrangement links TRBV7-3 to TRBJ2-6; D gene ambiguous. V was clipped by 1 base and J by 2 bases, with 15 bases between them. The germline CDR1 and CDR2 sequences are SGHTA and FQGTGA. The CDR3 totals 18 residues. CDR3: CASSLKGVFSAGANVLTF. DNA of the CDR3: TGTGCCAGCAGCTTAAAGGGCGTTTTCTCCGCTGGGGCCAACGTCCTGACTTTC.

J is TRBJ1-2 and V is TRBV6-5; D may be TRBD1 (5 bases). V was shortened by 5 bases and J by 5 bases, with 12 bases between the two germline ends. Germline CDR1 is MNHEY and CDR2 is SVGAGI. The CDR3 is 13 amino acids. The CDR3 DNA reads as TGTGCCAGCAGTCGACAGTCTCGTTATGGCTACACCTTC. It translates to CASSRQSRYGYTF.

The chain employs TRBV4-1 and TRBJ2-7, with D possibly TRBD1 on 6 matching bases. V lost 3 bases and J lost 6, with 12 bases in between. Per germline, CDR1 MGHRA and CDR2 YSYEKL. The CDR3 contains 13 residues. As DNA, the CDR3 is TGCGCCAGCAGCCATCCAGGGGTTAGCGAGCAGTACTTC. This translates into CASSHPGVSEQYF.